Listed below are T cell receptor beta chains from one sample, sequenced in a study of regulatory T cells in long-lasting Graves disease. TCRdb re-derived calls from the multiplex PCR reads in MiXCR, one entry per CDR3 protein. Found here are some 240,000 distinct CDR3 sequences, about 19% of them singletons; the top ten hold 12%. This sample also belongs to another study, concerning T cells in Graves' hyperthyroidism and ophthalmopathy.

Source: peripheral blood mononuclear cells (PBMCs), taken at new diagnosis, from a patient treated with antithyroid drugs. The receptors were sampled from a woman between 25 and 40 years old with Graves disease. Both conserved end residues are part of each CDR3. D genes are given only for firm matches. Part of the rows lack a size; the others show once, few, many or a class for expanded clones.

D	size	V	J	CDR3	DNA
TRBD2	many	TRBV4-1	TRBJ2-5	CASSFGLAPQETQYF	TGCGCCAGCAGCTTTGGACTAGCACCTCAAGAGACCCAGTACTTC
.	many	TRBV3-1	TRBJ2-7	CASSRRGTRLGEQYF	TGTGCCAGCAGCCGTCGTGGAACCCGGCTGGGGGAGCAGTACTTC
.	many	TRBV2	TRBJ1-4	CASSEEATTNEKLFF	TGTGCCAGCAGTGAAGAGGCAACAACTAATGAAAAACTGTTTTTT
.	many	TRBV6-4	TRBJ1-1	CASSYSWGMGGRDPEAFF	TGTGCCAGCAGTTATAGTTGGGGTATGGGGGGACGGGACCCTGAAGCTTTCTTT
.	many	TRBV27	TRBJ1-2	CASSYQGRGGYTF	TGTGCCAGCAGTTACCAAGGTCGCGGCGGCTACACCTTC
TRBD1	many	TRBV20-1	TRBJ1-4	CSAIRGRGEKLFF	TGCAGTGCTATAAGGGGGCGAGGTGAAAAACTGTTTTTT
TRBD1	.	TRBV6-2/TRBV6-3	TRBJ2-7	CASTRDRTAHSYEQYF	TGTGCCAGCACCCGGGACAGGACCGCTCACTCCTACGAGCAGTACTTC
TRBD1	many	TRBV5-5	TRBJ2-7	CASSPRTGDFYEQYF	TGTGCCAGCAGCCCCCGGACAGGGGACTTCTACGAGCAGTACTTC
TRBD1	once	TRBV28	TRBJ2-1	CASSLDRAFYNEQFF	TGTGCCAGCAGTTTGGACAGGGCCTTCTACAATGAGCAGTTCTTC
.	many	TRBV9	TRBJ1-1	CASSPRFLALNTEAFF	TGTGCCAGCAGCCCGCGTTTTCTCGCCCTGAACACTGAAGCTTTCTTT
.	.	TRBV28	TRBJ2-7	CASTSLGYEQYF	TGTGCCAGCACTAGTTTGGGGTACGAGCAGTACTTC
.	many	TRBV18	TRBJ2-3	CASSPWDIGTDTQYF	TGTGCCAGCTCACCGTGGGACATCGGCACAGATACGCAGTATTTT
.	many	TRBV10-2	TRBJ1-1	CASSEGQLNTEAFF	TGCGCCAGCAGTGAGGGACAGCTGAACACTGAAGCTTTCTTT
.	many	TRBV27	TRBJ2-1	CASSLMGEPRGEQFF	TGTGCCAGCAGTTTAATGGGGGAGCCCCGGGGTGAGCAGTTCTTC